This T cell receptor (beta chain) was observed in a study of T cells expressing NK-cell markers. The wider study: It was from sorted CD3+CD56+NKG2C+, CD3+CD56+NKG2C- and CD3+CD56-NKG2C+ T cells that TCR beta repertoires came.

CDR3 length equals 12 residues. Germline V gene data show CDR1 as SEHNR and CDR2 as FQNEAQ (reference sequence). TCRdb reprocessed the 5' RACE reads, with one entry per CDR3 protein and no DNA. This table holds some 120,000 distinct CDR3 sequences. Sequencing was carried out using blood T cells: a sorted CD56 or NKG2C T cell subset, CD4+ or CD8+ T cells, or bulk PBMC T cells (not recorded which). The TCR sequence derives from a woman between 18 and 70 years old in good health. This sequence joins TRBV7-9 and TRBJ1-5; lacking DNA, the TRBD1 call made by TCRdb goes unchecked. CDR3 region: CASSSADRAQHF.